The T cell receptor (beta chain) under discussion was sequenced for a study of tumor-infiltrating lymphocytes in primary liver carcinoma. As for the study in general: Patients had primary liver carcinoma treated by surgical resection. Patients included men and women of 30 to 69 years. Per sample, productive TCRbeta reads numbered roughly 3.65 to 8 million, similar across tissue types.

Remarks on this clonotype: The antigen is not known.

A constant-region primer primed TCR beta cDNA synthesis from 450 to 550 ng of total RNA. A slightly modified ARM-PCR protocol with three nested multiplex PCR rounds produced these TCR beta libraries. TRBV1-TRBV30 forward primers paired with a C-beta reverse primer drove the first two PCR rounds, roughly 10 cycles each. TCRdb fed the multiplex PCR reads into MiXCR, producing one record per CDR3 protein. The sample yields some 180,000 distinct CDR3 sequences, around 60% seen once. CDR1 and CDR2 from the germline V gene are GTSNPN and SVGIG (reference sequence). The length of the CDR3 is 11 residues. Study-wide points: Blood trailed tumors significantly in top-250-clone fraction (p = 0.039).

Out of unsorted whole blood came the blood RNA, and germline DNA was extracted as well. Sequencing was done on a sample of peripheral blood. The genes are TRBV30 and TRBJ2-1; TRBD2 is a possible D gene (6 bases). This clonotype originated in a man aged 40-49 years with primary liver carcinoma and hepatitis B virus infection. CDR3 DNA sequence: TGTGCGTCCGGGACGAGGGGAGGGCAGTTCTTC. It encodes CASGTRGGQFF. Full variable domain (outside the CDR3, taken from reference TRBV30 and TRBJ2-1): SQTIHQWPATLVQPVGSPLSLECTVEGTSNPNLYWYRQAAGRGLQLLFYSVGIGQISSEVPQNLSASRPQDRQFILSSKKLLLSDSGFYLCASGTRGGQFFGPGTRLTVL.